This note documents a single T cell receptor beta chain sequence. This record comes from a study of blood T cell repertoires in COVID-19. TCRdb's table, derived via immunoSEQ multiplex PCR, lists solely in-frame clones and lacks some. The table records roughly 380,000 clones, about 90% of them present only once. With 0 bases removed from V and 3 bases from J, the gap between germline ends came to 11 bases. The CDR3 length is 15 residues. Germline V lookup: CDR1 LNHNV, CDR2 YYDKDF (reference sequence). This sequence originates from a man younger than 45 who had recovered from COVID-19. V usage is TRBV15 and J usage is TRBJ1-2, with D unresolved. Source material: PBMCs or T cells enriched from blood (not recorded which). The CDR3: CATSRDRTTYYGYTF. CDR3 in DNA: TGTGCCACCAGCAGAGATAGAACCACCTACTATGGCTACACCTTC. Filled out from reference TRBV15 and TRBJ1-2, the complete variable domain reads DAMVIQNPRYQVTQFGKPVTLSCSQTLNHNVMYWYQQKSSQAPKLLFHYYDKDFNNEADTPDNFQSRRPNTSFCFLDIRSPGLGDTAMYLCATSRDRTTYYGYTFGSGTRLTVV.